Listed below are T cell receptor beta chains from one sample, sequenced in a study of blood T cells in healthy people across ages. TCRdb reprocessed the 5' RACE reads with MiXCR, giving one entry per CDR3 protein. The sample consists of around 990,000 distinct CDR3 sequences, 25% of them appearing once. These sequences were also reported in another study, on T cells of mothers and their children.

The sequenced sample consisted of blood. These receptors all stem from a girl aged 2 to 9 in good health. The CDR3 runs from the conserved cysteine through the conserved F or W. Fields, in order: J gene, clone size, V gene, D gene, CDR3 DNA, CDR3 protein. A D gene is named only where the DNA matches it firmly. Clone size is shown for a subset of rows, as once, few, many or a class of expanded clone.

>TRBJ1-4|few|TRBV11-2|NA
TGTGCCAGCAGCCCAGGAGGAAAAGGGGAAAAACTGTTTTTT
CASSPGGKGEKLFF
>TRBJ2-5|few|TRBV29-1|TRBD2
TGCAGCGCCCTGACTAGCCCTGAGAAGACCCAGTACTTC
CSALTSPEKTQYF
>TRBJ2-5|NA|TRBV20-1|NA
TGCAGTGCTACCTACGGGACTCACCAGGAGACCCAGTACTTC
CSATYGTHQETQYF
>TRBJ2-1|NA|TRBV2|TRBD2
TGTGCCAGCATGGGACTAGCGGGCGCTGAGCAGTTCTTC
CASMGLAGAEQFF
>TRBJ2-7|NA|TRBV2|TRBD2
TGTGCCAGCAGCGAAGCGACTAGCTTCTACGAGCAGTACTTC
CASSEATSFYEQYF
>TRBJ2-3|NA|TRBV28|NA
TGTGCCAGCAGTTTCTCTAGCGAAGCAGATACGCAGTATTTT
CASSFSSEADTQYF
>TRBJ1-5|NA|TRBV6-5|TRBD1
TGTGCCAGCAGTTACGATCAAAGCTGGGACAGACGTAATCAGCCCCAGCATTTT
CASSYDQSWDRRNQPQHF
>TRBJ2-1|NA|TRBV29-1|TRBD1
TGCAGCGCGGACAGGAGCTCCTACAATGAGCAGTTCTTC
CSADRSSYNEQFF
>TRBJ2-3|NA|TRBV24-1|TRBD2
TGTGCCACCAGTGATTGGGGGTCTAGCGGGGGGCTGGATACGCAGTATTTT
CATSDWGSSGGLDTQYF
>TRBJ2-5|NA|TRBV6-1|NA
TGTGCCAGCGCGGCGGGGGCCATACAAGAGACCCAGTACTTC
CASAAGAIQETQYF
>TRBJ2-1|NA|TRBV9|NA
TGTGCCAGCAGCGTAGGGTCAGGGACTGAGCAGTTCTTC
CASSVGSGTEQFF
>TRBJ1-1|few|TRBV12-3/TRBV12-4|TRBD1
TGTGCCAGTCACAGGGGAACCACTGAAGCTTTCTTT
CASHRGTTEAFF
>TRBJ2-7|NA|TRBV20-1|TRBD1
TGCAGTGTCCGGACAGGGAATTCCTACGAGCAGTACTTC
CSVRTGNSYEQYF
>TRBJ2-5|NA|TRBV5-1|NA
TGCGCCAGCAGCTTTCAGGTGGCCGGGGAGGAGACCCAGTACTTC
CASSFQVAGEETQYF
>TRBJ2-7|NA|TRBV29-1|TRBD1
TGCAGCGCACGGAACAGGGGAAACGGCGAGCAGTACTTC
CSARNRGNGEQYF
>TRBJ1-6|NA|TRBV7-2|NA
TGTGCCAGCAGCGCGACGCACTCAGTGTCACCCCTCCACTTT
CASSATHSVSPLHF
>TRBJ2-3|NA|TRBV7-9|NA
TGTGCCAGCAGGGACGGTTACACAGATACGCAATATTTT
CASRDGYTDTQYF
>TRBJ2-3|NA|TRBV28|TRBD2
TGTGCCAGCAGCCCGGGACTAGCGGGAGGGAGGGATACGCAGTATTTT
CASSPGLAGGRDTQYF
>TRBJ2-1|NA|TRBV7-9|TRBD1
TGTGCCAGCGGACAGACAGGGTTTATAGATGAGCAGTTCTTC
CASGQTGFIDEQFF
>TRBJ1-1|few|TRBV7-9|NA
TGTGCCAGCAGCTTAGTTCGGACCCGTGAACAAGCTTTCTTT
CASSLVRTREQAFF
>TRBJ2-5|many|TRBV5-1|NA
TGCGCCAGCAGCTTGGGCAGGGCCCAAGAGACCCAGTACTTC
CASSLGRAQETQYF
>TRBJ2-3|NA|TRBV4-1|NA
TGCGCCAGCAGCCAAGAGGAGGTTGCCGCAGATACGCAGTATTTT
CASSQEEVAADTQYF
>TRBJ2-7|NA|TRBV7-9|NA
TGTGCCAGCAGCTTAACCGGGAACGGGCAGTACTTC
CASSLTGNGQYF
>TRBJ2-5|NA|TRBV20-1|TRBD1
TGCAGTGCTGACAGGGTAGTTGGAGAGACCCAGTACTTC
CSADRVVGETQYF
>TRBJ2-1|NA|TRBV27|TRBD2
TGTGCCAGCAGTTTTGGGGGGGGATCCAATGAGCAGTTCTTC
CASSFGGGSNEQFF
>TRBJ2-2|NA|TRBV2|NA
TGTGCCAAGAGGTCCTTAAACACCGGGGAGCTGTTTTTT
CAKRSLNTGELFF
>TRBJ2-7|NA|TRBV28|TRBD1
TGTGCCAGCAGAAGTCCCATTCGACAGGGGATCTACGAGCAGTACTTC
CASRSPIRQGIYEQYF
>TRBJ2-7|NA|TRBV4-3|TRBD2
TGCGCCAGCAGCCATGCGGGCGGGGGGGGCGAGCAGTACTTC
CASSHAGGGGEQYF
>TRBJ2-5|many|TRBV5-1|NA
TGCGCCAGCAGCTTGGGACAGTACCAAGAGACCCAGTACTTC
CASSLGQYQETQYF
>TRBJ1-1|NA|TRBV20-1|NA
TGCAGTGCTAGACAGGGTTTTGAAGCTTTCTTT
CSARQGFEAFF
>TRBJ2-5|NA|TRBV20-1|NA
TGCAGTGCTAGGTTGCAGGGTCTCGGCGAGACCCAGTACTTC
CSARLQGLGETQYF
>TRBJ1-1|few|TRBV7-2|TRBD1
TGTGCCAGCAGCTTCGTCCCGGGACAGGGTTTTGAAGCTTTCTTT
CASSFVPGQGFEAFF
>TRBJ2-3|NA|TRBV6-6|TRBD2
TGTGCCAGCAGTTACTCGAGACCGGGACTAGCGGGACCAGATACGCAGTATTTT
CASSYSRPGLAGPDTQYF
>TRBJ2-1|NA|TRBV28|TRBD1
TGTGCCAGCAGTTATTCGGACAGGAGCTCCTACAATGAGCAGTTCTTC
CASSYSDRSSYNEQFF
>TRBJ2-1|many|TRBV2|NA
TGTGCCAGCAGTCCGGGACGTACGTACAATGAGCAGTTCTTC
CASSPGRTYNEQFF
>TRBJ2-5|many|TRBV7-2|TRBD1
TGTGCCAGCAGCTCAGGGGGTCCTCAAGAGACCCAGTACTTC
CASSSGGPQETQYF
>TRBJ2-4|many|TRBV29-1|NA
TGCAGCGTTGTAGGGTCTGAGGACATTCAGTACTTC
CSVVGSEDIQYF
>TRBJ2-7|many|TRBV7-6|NA
TGTGCCAGCAGCTTAGGACCAGCGGGTTCCTACGAGCAGTACTTC
CASSLGPAGSYEQYF
>TRBJ2-6|NA|TRBV12-5|TRBD1
TGTGCTAGTGGGCTCACAGGGGGTTGGACCAACGTCCTGACTTTC
CASGLTGGWTNVLTF
>TRBJ1-6|NA|TRBV7-9|NA
TGTGCCAGCAGCGGGGGGGGTGAGTTAAGTCTTTATAATTCACCCCTCCACTTT
CASSGGGELSLYNSPLHF
>TRBJ2-5|few|TRBV5-1|NA
TGCGCCAGCAGCTGGCTCCGGACAGGGAGGGGAGAGACCCAGTACTTC
CASSWLRTGRGETQYF
>TRBJ1-2|NA|TRBV7-2|NA
TGTGCCAGCAGCTTCGAGGGGGTTACTTATGGCTACACCTTC
CASSFEGVTYGYTF
>TRBJ1-2|NA|TRBV9|TRBD1
TGTGCCAGCAGCACGACAGGGGATTCCAGGTGGGACTATGGCTACACCTTC
CASSTTGDSRWDYGYTF
>TRBJ2-5|few|TRBV7-6|TRBD2
TGTGCCAGCACCCCTAGCGGGGGGGGCGAGACCCAGTACTTC
CASTPSGGGETQYF
>TRBJ2-5|few|TRBV27|NA
TGTGCCAGCAGCCCGACAGCTTCCGAGACCCAGTACTTC
CASSPTASETQYF
>TRBJ2-1|NA|TRBV7-2|NA
TGTGCCAGCAGCATATCCTGGAGCCTGGATGAGCAGTTCTTC
CASSISWSLDEQFF
>TRBJ2-4|NA|TRBV11-2|TRBD2
TGTGCCAGCAGTCAGATTACTAGCGGGGGGCGGGTGGCAGCCAAAAACATTCAGTACTTC
CASSQITSGGRVAAKNIQYF
>TRBJ1-1|few|TRBV7-9|NA
TGTGCCAGCAGCCCCCTCAGGACTATTGAAGCTTTCTTT
CASSPLRTIEAFF
>TRBJ2-1|NA|TRBV19|NA
TGTGCCAGTAGTAAGGGGACGGAGATCAATGAGCAGTTCTTC
CASSKGTEINEQFF
>TRBJ1-1|few|TRBV29-1|NA
TGCAGCACCAGCAGGGGCACTGAAGCTTTCTTT
CSTSRGTEAFF
>TRBJ2-5|NA|TRBV11-2|TRBD2
TGTGCCAGCAGCCCCCTTAATATAAGACTAGCGGAAGAGACCCAGTACTTC
CASSPLNIRLAEETQYF
>TRBJ1-3|NA|TRBV2|NA
TGTGCCAGCGTGGGAAGGGTCTCTGGAAACACCATATATTTT
CASVGRVSGNTIYF
>TRBJ1-5|NA|TRBV23-1|NA
TGCGCCAGCAGTCAATCGTTTTCAAGGTATCAGCCCCAGCATTTT
CASSQSFSRYQPQHF
>TRBJ1-2|few|TRBV7-9|NA
TGTGCCAGCAGCCCGTCTAGAGTTACAGGGCATGGCTACACCTTC
CASSPSRVTGHGYTF
>TRBJ2-5|few|TRBV4-2|NA
TGTGCCAGCAGCCAAGAAGGGAAGGGGGAGACCCAGTACTTC
CASSQEGKGETQYF